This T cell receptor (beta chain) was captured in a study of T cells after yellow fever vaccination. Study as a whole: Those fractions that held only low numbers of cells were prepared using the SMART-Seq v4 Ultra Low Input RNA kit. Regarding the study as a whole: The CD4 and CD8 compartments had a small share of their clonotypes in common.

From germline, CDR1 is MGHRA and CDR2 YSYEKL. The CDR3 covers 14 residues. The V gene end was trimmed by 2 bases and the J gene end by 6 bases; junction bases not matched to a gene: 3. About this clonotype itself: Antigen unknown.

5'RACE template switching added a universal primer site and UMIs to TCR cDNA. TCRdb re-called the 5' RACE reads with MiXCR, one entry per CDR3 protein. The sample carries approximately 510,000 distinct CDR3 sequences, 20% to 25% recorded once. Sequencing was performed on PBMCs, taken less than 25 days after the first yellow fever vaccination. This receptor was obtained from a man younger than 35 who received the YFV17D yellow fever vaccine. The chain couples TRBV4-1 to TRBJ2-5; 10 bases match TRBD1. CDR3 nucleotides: TGCGCCAGCAGCCAAACGACAGGGGGCAAGACCCAGTACTTC. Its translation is CASSQTTGGKTQYF.